Listed here are 19 T cell receptor beta chains from one sample, sequenced in a study of T cell repertoires in cytomegalovirus infection. Using its own MiXCR run on the reads, TCRdb lists one record per CDR3 protein. The data show approximately 71,000 distinct CDR3 sequences, 3% to 4% seen once. The sequenced sample consisted of PBMCs. All receptors come from a human donor in good health (CMV status not recorded). Some clones in this sample may be carry-over from other donors' samples.

At least ten counts were recorded for this clonotype. The chain joins TRBV7-2 to TRBJ2-1; 12 nucleotides align to TRBD2. Germline V gives CDR1 SGHTA, CDR2 FQGNSA. Trimming removed 5 bases from V and 15 bases from J; junction bases left unmatched: 11. The CDR3 has 14 amino acids. The CDR3 region is CASSLRTSGTKPFF. CDR3 DNA sequence: TGTGCCAGCAGCCTTCGGACTAGCGGGACGAAACCGTTCTTC.

This clonotype was seen many times. The chain couples TRBV7-4 to TRBJ1-1, with 7 bases that match TRBD1. From germline, CDR1 is SGHVT and CDR2 SQSDAQ. The V gene end was trimmed by 5 bases and the J gene end by 1 base; junction bases not matched to a gene: 7. This CDR3 region has 15 residues. Here the CDR3 reads CASSPVQGWNTEAFF. For the CDR3, the DNA is TGTGCCAGCAGCCCCGTACAGGGGTGGAACACTGAAGCTTTCTTT.

The table lists this clonotype with many counts. This chain connects TRBV15 to TRBJ1-6; TRBD1 might be the D (6 bases). V was trimmed by 4 bases and J by 6 bases, leaving 10 bases between them. Per the germline V gene, CDR1 is LNHNV and CDR2 is YYDKDF (reference sequence). The CDR3 extends over 14 amino acids. The CDR3 coding sequence is TGTGCCACCAGCAAGGACAGTGGTAATTCACCCCTCCACTTT. This sequence encodes CATSKDSGNSPLHF.

This clonotype has a count of ten or more. At one end the junction does not follow the germline gene, possibly because of a read error. The CDR3 here is CASNLPGVRNSPLHF. In nucleotides, the CDR3 is TGTGCCAGCAACTTACCCGGGGTTCGTAATTCACCCCTCCACTTT. The chain links TRBV7-2 to TRBJ1-6; D is uncertain. In germline, CDR1 is SGHTA, CDR2 FQGNSA. This CDR3 has 15 amino acids.

This clonotype was recorded at least ten times. This rearrangement joins TRBV7-2 to TRBJ1-5, with a tentative D call TRBD1 (6 bases). Germline V lookup: CDR1 SGHTA, CDR2 FQGNSA. V was shortened by 5 bases and J by 4 bases, with 9 bases between the two germline ends. This CDR3 has 13 amino acids. The CDR3 nucleotides are TGTGCCAGCAGCCCGGGACAAAATCAGCCCCAGCATTTT. As protein: CASSPGQNQPQHF.

The table lists this clonotype with many counts. J is TRBJ2-7 and V is TRBV7-2; 8 positions match TRBD2. Germline V CDR1 and CDR2: SGHTA, FQGNSA. There are 15 residues in the CDR3. The V and J ends lost 3 bases and 9 bases, in that order; junction bases with no gene match: 13. Here the CDR3 DNA reads TGTGCCAGCAGCTTTCCCGGGACTAGGAGGGCGGGGCAGTACTTC. It codes for CASSFPGTRRAGQYF.

This clonotype was counted at least ten times. The V gene is TRBV7-2, the J gene TRBJ1-6; D possibly corresponds to TRBD1 (6 bases). Trimming stripped 5 bases from V and 8 bases from J, with 16 bases between. The CDR3 has 15 amino acids. CDR1 and CDR2 (germline): SGHTA, FQGNSA. CDR3 sequence (DNA): TGTGCCAGCAGCCAAGGGGGGGGGTTCTATTCACCCCTCCACTTT. This sequence encodes CASSQGGGFYSPLHF.

In its sample, this clonotype was seen many times. The chain joins TRBV7-9 to TRBJ2-3; 8 positions agree with TRBD2. Trimming took 3 bases from V and 3 from J; bases not matched to a gene: 2. The CDR3 contains 14 residues. Per the germline V gene, CDR1 is SEHNR and CDR2 is FQNEAQ (reference sequence). The CDR3 coding sequence is TGTGCCAGCAGCTTTGGGACTAGTACAGATACGCAGTATTTT. Translation: CASSFGTSTDTQYF.

This clonotype was seen repeatedly, ten times or more. As DNA, the CDR3 is TGTGCCAGCAGCCCCCGTCCTGATTTGGGCGTCGGATGGACCCAGTACTTC. It codes for CASSPRPDLGVGWTQYF. The gene calls are TRBV6-2 or TRBV6-3 and TRBJ2-5; no reliable D call. CDR3 length: 17 amino acids. Deletions cut 6 bases from V and 7 bases from J, with 27 bases between. Germline-derived CDR1 and CDR2 are MNHEY and SVGEGT.

The table lists this clonotype with many counts. The J gene is TRBJ2-5, the V gene TRBV7-8; TRBD2 is a possible D gene (6 bases). The CDR3 runs 16 residues. V lost 1 base to trimming and J lost 2 bases, with 14 bases between them. Germline CDR1 is SGHVS and CDR2 is FQNEAQ. This CDR3 reads CASSLGSAGLQETQYF. The CDR3 DNA sequence: TGTGCCAGCAGCTTAGGTAGTGCGGGGCTACAAGAGACCCAGTACTTC.

At least ten counts were recorded for this clonotype. The rearrangement joins TRBV19 to TRBJ2-3; TRBD2 aligns across 8 bases. The V gene end was trimmed by 4 bases and the J gene end by 1 base; junction bases not matched to a gene: 4. CDR1 and CDR2 from the germline V gene are LNHDA and SQIVND (reference sequence). This CDR3 comprises 15 residues. The CDR3 loop is CASSNRAGGTDTQYF. CDR3 DNA sequence: TGTGCCAGTAGTAACCGAGCGGGGGGCACAGATACGCAGTATTTT.

This clonotype occurred many times. The V gene is TRBV7-9, the J gene TRBJ1-1; D is unclear. CDR1 and CDR2 from the germline V gene are SEHNR and FQNEAQ (reference sequence). CDR3 size: 12 residues. The V and J ends lost 2 bases and 5 bases respectively, with 6 bases between them. The CDR3 nucleotides are TGTGCCAGCAGCTTAAAGGGAACTGAAGCTTTCTTT. Encoded protein: CASSLKGTEAFF.

This clonotype was recorded many times. The rearrangement uses TRBV7-2 and TRBJ1-6, with D tentatively TRBD1 (5 bases). Germline V CDR1 and CDR2: SGHTA, FQGNSA. CDR3 size: 14 residues. V shed 3 bases and J shed 9 bases, with 12 bases lying between them. The CDR3 bases are TGTGCCAGCAGCTTTCAGGGTTGGGGTTCACCCCTCCACTTT. Translation gives CASSFQGWGSPLHF.

This clonotype showed up just a few times. The chain combines TRBV4-3 with TRBJ2-3, with TRBD1 matching over 7 bases. J was trimmed by 3 bases and V by 3 bases; bases with no gene match: 6. The CDR3 extends over 15 amino acids. The germline gives CDR1 LGHNA, CDR2 YSLEER. The CDR3 nucleotides read TGCGCCAGCAGCCAGCTGAAGACAGGGACAGATACGCAGTATTTT. Protein: CASSQLKTGTDTQYF.

At least ten counts were recorded for this clonotype. This chain links TRBV12-3 or TRBV12-4 with TRBJ1-5, with D uncertain. The CDR3 sequence is 13 residues long. V was cut by 3 bases and J by 6 bases, with 9 bases left in between. The CDR3 sequence: CASSFLGCQPQHF. CDR3 nucleotide sequence: TGTGCCAGCAGTTTTCTGGGTTGTCAGCCCCAGCATTTT.

This clonotype has ten or more counts. The chain joins TRBV5-1 to TRBJ2-5; D tentatively fits TRBD1 or TRBD2 (5 bases each). V was clipped by 7 bases and J by 0 bases, with 13 bases between them. CDR3 length equals 14 residues. CDR1 is SGHRS, CDR2 YFSETQ, per germline. CDR3 residues: CASGRDGYQETQYF. CDR3 DNA: TGCGCCAGCGGCCGGGACGGCTACCAAGAGACCCAGTACTTC.

This clonotype showed up many times. The chain uses TRBV7-2 and TRBJ1-2; D is ambiguous. From germline, CDR1 is SGHTA and CDR2 FQGNSA. CDR3 length equals 13 residues. Trimming stripped 0 bases from V and 12 bases from J, with 14 bases between. Here the CDR3 DNA reads TGTGCCAGCAGCTTAGCAGGGAGTAGGGCCCACACCTTC. It is translated as CASSLAGSRAHTF.

The chain employs TRBV7-8 and TRBJ2-7; 7 bases align to TRBD2. Germline CDR1 and CDR2: SGHVS and FQNEAQ. This CDR3 contains 15 residues. V shed 5 bases, J shed 3 bases, and the junction held 10 bases outside the gene matches. The DNA of the CDR3 is TGTGCCAGCAGCCCAATTGGCGGGAGAGACTACGAGCAGTACTTC. Translated, it gives CASSPIGGRDYEQYF.

Ten or more counts support this clonotype. The rearrangement uses TRBV11-3 and TRBJ2-3; D is perhaps TRBD2 (5 bases). V lost 5 bases, J lost 2 bases, and 17 bases lay in between. Germline CDR1 is SGHNT and CDR2 is YENEEA. CDR3 length: 16 amino acids. Written as DNA, the CDR3 is TGTGCCAGCAGCCCTAGCTCCGGGATCTACACAGATACGCAGTATTTT. It codes for CASSPSSGIYTDTQYF.